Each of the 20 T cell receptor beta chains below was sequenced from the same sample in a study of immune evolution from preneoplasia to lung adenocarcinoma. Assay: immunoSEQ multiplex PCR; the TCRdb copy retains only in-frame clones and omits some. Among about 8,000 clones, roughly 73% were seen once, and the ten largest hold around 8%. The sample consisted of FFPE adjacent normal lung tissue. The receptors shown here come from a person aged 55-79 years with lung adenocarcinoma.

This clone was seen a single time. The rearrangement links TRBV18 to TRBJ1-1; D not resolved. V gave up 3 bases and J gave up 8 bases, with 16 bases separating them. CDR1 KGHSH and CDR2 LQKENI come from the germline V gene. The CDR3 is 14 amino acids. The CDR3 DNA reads TGTGCCAGCTCACCCCAAGGTCCAGCATTCGAAGCTTTCTTT. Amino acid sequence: CASSPQGPAFEAFF.

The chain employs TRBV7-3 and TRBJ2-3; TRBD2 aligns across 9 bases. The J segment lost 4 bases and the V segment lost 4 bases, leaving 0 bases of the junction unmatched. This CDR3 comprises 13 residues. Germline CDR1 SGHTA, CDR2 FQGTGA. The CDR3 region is CASSWTSADTQYF. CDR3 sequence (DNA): TGTGCCAGCAGCTGGACTAGCGCAGATACGCAGTATTTT.

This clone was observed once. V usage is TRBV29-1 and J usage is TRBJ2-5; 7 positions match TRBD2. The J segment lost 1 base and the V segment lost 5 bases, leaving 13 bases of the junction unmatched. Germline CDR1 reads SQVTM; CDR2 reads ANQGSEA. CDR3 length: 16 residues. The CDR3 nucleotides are TGCAGCGTTAAGGGTCTGGGGGGAGGGCTCCAAGAGACCCAGTACTTC. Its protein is CSVKGLGGGLQETQYF.

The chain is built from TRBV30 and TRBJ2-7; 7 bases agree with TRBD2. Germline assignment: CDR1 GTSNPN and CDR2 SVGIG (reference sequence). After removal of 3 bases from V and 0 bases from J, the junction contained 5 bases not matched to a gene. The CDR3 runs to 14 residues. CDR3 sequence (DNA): TGTGCCTGGAGCCTGGGGGGGAGCTCCTACGAGCAGTACTTC. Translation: CAWSLGGSSYEQYF.

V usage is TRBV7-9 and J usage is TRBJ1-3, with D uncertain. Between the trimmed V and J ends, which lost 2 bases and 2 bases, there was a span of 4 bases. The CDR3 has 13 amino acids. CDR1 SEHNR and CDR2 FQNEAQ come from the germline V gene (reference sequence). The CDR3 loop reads CASSLTPGNTIYF. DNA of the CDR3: TGTGCCAGCAGCTTAACCCCTGGAAACACCATATATTTT.

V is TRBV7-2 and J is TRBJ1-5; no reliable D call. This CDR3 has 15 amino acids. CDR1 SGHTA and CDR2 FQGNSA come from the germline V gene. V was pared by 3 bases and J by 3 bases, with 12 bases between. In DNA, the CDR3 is TGTGCCAGCAGCTTCGGTCCGGGGTCCAATCAGCCCCAGCATTTT. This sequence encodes CASSFGPGSNQPQHF.

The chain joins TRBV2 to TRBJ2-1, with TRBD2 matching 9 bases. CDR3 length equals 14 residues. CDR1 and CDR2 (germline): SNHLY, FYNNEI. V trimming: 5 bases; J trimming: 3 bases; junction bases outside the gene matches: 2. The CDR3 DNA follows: TGTGCCAGCAGTCTTAGCGGGAGCTACAATGAGCAGTTCTTC. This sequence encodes CASSLSGSYNEQFF.

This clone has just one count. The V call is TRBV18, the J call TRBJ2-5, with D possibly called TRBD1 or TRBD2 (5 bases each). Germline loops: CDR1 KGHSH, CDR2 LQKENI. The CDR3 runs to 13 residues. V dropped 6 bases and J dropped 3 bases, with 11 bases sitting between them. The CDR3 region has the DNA TGTGCCAGCTCGACCGGGACCAAAGAGACCCAGTACTTC. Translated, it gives CASSTGTKETQYF.

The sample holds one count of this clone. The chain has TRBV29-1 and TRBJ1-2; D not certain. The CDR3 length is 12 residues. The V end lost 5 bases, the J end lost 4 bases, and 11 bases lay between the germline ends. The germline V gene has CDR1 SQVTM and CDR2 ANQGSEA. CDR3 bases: TGCAGCGTTTCCCAATTACGCTATGGCTACACCTTC. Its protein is CSVSQLRYGYTF.

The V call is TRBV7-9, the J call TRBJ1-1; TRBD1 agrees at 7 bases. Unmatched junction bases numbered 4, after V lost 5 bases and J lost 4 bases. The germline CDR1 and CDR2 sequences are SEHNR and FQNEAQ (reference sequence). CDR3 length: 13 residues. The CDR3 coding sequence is TGTGCCAGCAGCGCCCGACAGGGCACTGAAGCTTTCTTT. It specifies CASSARQGTEAFF. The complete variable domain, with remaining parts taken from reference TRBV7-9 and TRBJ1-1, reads DTGVSQNPRHKITKRGQNVTFRCDPISEHNRLYWYRQTLGQGPEFLTYFQNEAQLEKSRLLSDRFSAERPKGSFSTLEIQRTEQGDSAMYLCASSARQGTEAFFGQGTRLTVV.

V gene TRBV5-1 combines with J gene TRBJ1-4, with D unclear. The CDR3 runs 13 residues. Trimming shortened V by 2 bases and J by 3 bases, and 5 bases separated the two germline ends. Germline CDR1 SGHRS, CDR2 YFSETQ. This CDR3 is CASSFTANEKLFF. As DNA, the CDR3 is TGCGCCAGCAGCTTCACGGCTAATGAAAAACTGTTTTTT. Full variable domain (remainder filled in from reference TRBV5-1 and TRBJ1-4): KAGVTQTPRYLIKTRGQQVTLSCSPISGHRSVSWYQQTPGQGLQFLFEYFSETQRNKGNFPGRFSGRQFSNSRSEMNVSTLELGDSALYLCASSFTANEKLFFGSGTQLSVL.

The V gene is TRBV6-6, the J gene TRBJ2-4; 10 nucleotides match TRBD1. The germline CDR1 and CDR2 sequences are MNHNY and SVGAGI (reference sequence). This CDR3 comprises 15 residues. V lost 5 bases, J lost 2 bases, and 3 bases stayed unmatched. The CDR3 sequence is CASSPTGGTKNIQYF. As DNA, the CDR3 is TGTGCCAGCAGTCCGACAGGGGGCACCAAAAACATTCAGTACTTC.

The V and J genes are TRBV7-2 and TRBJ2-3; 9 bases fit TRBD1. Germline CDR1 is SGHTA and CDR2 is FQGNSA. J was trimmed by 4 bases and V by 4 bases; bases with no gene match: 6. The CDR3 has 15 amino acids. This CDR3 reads CASSSPDRGADTQYF. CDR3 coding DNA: TGTGCCAGCAGCTCGCCGGACAGGGGTGCAGATACGCAGTATTTT.

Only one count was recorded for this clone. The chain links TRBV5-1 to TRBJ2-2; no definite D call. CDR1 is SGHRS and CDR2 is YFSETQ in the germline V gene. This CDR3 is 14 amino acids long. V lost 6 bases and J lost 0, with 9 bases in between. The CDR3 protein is CASNLLSNTGELFF. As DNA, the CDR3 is TGCGCCAGCAATTTGTTGTCGAACACCGGGGAGCTGTTTTTT. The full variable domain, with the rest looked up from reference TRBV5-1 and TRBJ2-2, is KAGVTQTPRYLIKTRGQQVTLSCSPISGHRSVSWYQQTPGQGLQFLFEYFSETQRNKGNFPGRFSGRQFSNSRSEMNVSTLELGDSALYLCASNLLSNTGELFFGEGSRLTVL.

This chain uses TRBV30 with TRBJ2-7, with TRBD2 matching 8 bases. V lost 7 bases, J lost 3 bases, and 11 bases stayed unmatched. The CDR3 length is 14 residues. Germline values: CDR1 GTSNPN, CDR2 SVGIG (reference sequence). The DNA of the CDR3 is TGTGCCTCCTTATTCCCGGGAGGGCGCTACGAGCAGTACTTC. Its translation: CASLFPGGRYEQYF. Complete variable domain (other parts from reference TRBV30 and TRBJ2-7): SQTIHQWPATLVQPVGSPLSLECTVEGTSNPNLYWYRQAAGRGLQLLFYSVGIGQISSEVPQNLSASRPQDRQFILSSKKLLLSDSGFYLCASLFPGGRYEQYFGPGTRLTVT.

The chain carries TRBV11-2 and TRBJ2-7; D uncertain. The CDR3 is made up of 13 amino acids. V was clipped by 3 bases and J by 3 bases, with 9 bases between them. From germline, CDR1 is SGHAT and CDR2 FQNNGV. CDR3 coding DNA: TGTGCCAGCAGCTTGGAAAGGCACTACGAGCAGTACTTC. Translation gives CASSLERHYEQYF.

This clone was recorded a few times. The CDR3 region is CSVPGTEAFF. In DNA, the CDR3 is TGCAGCGTACCTGGGACTGAAGCTTTCTTT. The chain combines TRBV29-1 with TRBJ1-1; D gene ambiguous. This CDR3 has 10 residues. From germline, CDR1 is SQVTM and CDR2 ANQGSEA. Trimming took off 6 bases at V and 5 bases at J, with 7 bases between the two ends.

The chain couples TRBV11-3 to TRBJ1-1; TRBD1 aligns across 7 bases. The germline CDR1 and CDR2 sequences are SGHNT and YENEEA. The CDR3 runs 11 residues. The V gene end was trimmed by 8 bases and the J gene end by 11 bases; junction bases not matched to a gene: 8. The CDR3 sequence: CASGGGPYAFF. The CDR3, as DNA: TGTGCCAGCGGAGGGGGCCCGTATGCTTTCTTT.

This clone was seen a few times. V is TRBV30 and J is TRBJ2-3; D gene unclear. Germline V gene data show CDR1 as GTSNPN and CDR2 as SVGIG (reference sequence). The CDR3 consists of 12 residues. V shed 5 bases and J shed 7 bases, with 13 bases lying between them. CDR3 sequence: CAWRATSNTQYF. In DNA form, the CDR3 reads TGTGCCTGGCGCGCGACTTCCAATACGCAGTATTTT.

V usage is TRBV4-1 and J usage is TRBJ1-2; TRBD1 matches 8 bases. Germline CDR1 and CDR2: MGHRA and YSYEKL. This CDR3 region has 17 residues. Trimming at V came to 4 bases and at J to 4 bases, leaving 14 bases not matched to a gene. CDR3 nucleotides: TGCGCCAGCAGCCCCTATACCGACAGGGGTGCCCTCTATGGCTACACCTTC. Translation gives CASSPYTDRGALYGYTF.